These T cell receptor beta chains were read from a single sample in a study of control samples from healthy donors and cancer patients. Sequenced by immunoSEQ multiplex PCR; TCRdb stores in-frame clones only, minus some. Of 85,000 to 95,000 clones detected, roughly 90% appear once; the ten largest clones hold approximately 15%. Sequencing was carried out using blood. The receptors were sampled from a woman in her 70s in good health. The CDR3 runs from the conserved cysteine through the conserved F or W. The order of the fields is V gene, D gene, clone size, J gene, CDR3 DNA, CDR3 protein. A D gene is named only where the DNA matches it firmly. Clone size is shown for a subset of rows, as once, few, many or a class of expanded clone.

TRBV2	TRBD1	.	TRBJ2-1	TGTGCCAGCAGTGAGACAGGGTATGAGCAGTTCTTC	CASSETGYEQFF
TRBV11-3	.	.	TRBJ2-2	TGTGCCAGCGAACAGGGGGAGCTGTTTTTT	CASEQGELFF
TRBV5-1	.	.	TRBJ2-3	TGCGCCAGCAGCATCCGAGGAACAGATACGCAGTATTTT	CASSIRGTDTQYF
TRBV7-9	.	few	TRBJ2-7	TGTGCCAGCAGCTTATTTGCCGGCGAGCAGTACTTC	CASSLFAGEQYF
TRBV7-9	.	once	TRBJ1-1	TGTGCCAGCAGCCTGACGGGCGACACTGAAGCTTTCTTT	CASSLTGDTEAFF
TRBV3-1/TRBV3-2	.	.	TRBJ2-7	TGTGCCAGCAGCCAAGTCGGCGAGCAGTACTTC	CASSQVGEQYF
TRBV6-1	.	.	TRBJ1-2	TGTGCCAGCAGTGAAGCCCGGGCTAACTATGGCTACACCTTC	CASSEARANYGYTF
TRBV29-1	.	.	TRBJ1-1	TGCAGCGCTACCCAAGGGGACTTCCAGCGACTGAACACTGAAGCTTTCTTT	CSATQGDFQRLNTEAFF
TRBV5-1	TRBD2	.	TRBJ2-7	TGCGCCAGCAGCACCGACCCCCGGGGACTAGCGGGAGAGCGAGAGCAGTACTTC	CASSTDPRGLAGEREQYF
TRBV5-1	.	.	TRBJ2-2	TGCGCCAGCAGCACGGGGGGCCTCAACACCGGGGAGCTGTTTTTT	CASSTGGLNTGELFF
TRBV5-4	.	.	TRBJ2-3	TGTGCCAGCAGCTCCTCAGGGGTGGATACGCAGTATTTT	CASSSSGVDTQYF
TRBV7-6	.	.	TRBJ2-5	TGTGCCAGCAGCCCTTCCCCGGGTCAAGAGACCCAGTACTTC	CASSPSPGQETQYF
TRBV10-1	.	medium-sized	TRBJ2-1	TGCGCCAGCAGTGAGGTTGGTAACAATGAGCAGTTCTTC	CASSEVGNNEQFF
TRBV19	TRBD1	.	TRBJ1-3	TGTGCCAGTTGGGAAGGGGGCGCGAAAGGAAACACCATATATTTT	CASWEGGAKGNTIYF
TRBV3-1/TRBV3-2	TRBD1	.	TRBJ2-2	TGTGCCAGCAGCCGCTCGGAGGGACAGGTCACCGGGGAGCTGTTTTTT	CASSRSEGQVTGELFF
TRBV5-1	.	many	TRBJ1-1	TGCGCCAGCAGCGGACATCTTCGGGGGCCAGAATTGAACACTGAAGCTTTCTTT	CASSGHLRGPELNTEAFF
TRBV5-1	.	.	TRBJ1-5	TGCGCCAGCAGCTTGGCCGGAAATCAGCCCCAGCATTTT	CASSLAGNQPQHF
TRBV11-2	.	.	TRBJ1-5	TGTGCCAGCAGCTTGGGATCCACAAATCAGCCCCAGCATTTT	CASSLGSTNQPQHF
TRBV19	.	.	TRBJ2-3	TGTGCCAGTGGCCAGGGACCAGATACGCAGTATTTT	CASGQGPDTQYF
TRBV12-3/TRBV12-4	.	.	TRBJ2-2	TGTGCCAGCTCCCGGGCATGGGAGCTGTTTTTT	CASSRAWELFF